The sequence of this T cell receptor (beta chain) was determined in a study of blood T cell repertoires in COVID-19. Study background: Nucleic acid was either cDNA or gDNA, and it came from T cells, B-cell-depleted T cells, or PBMCs.

Germline V gene data show CDR1 as LGHNA and CDR2 as YNFKEQ. V gave up 0 bases and J gave up 8 bases; unmatched junction bases: 10. The CDR3 has 17 residues. TCRdb keeps only in-frame clones here, not all; method: immunoSEQ multiplex PCR. This repertoire shows roughly 43,000 clones, approximately 85% found once; its top ten account for approximately 12%. Material: peripheral blood. This clonotype was obtained from a human donor in a cohort sampled during active COVID-19. V and J are TRBV4-2 and TRBJ2-2, with 9 bases aligning to TRBD2. The CDR3 nucleotides read TGTGCCAGCAGCCAAGAAACGGGACTAGCCCTTCGGGGGGAGCTGTTTTTT. This encodes CASSQETGLALRGELFF.